The rows below give T cell receptor beta chains drawn from one sample of a study of T cells after posttransplantation cyclophosphamide. TCRdb's table, derived via immunoSEQ multiplex PCR, lists solely in-frame clones and lacks some. Among 15,000 or so clones, roughly 76% were seen once, and the ten largest hold under 35%. The sequences come from CD8+ T cells sorted from PBMCs, collected around 2,000 days after a stem cell transplant with posttransplant cyclophosphamide. Receptors originate from a female patient in her 40s who received an allogeneic stem cell transplant from a related donor, was CMV-positive, and had no GVHD. These T cells may partly come from the graft donor. The CDR3 runs from the conserved cysteine through the conserved F or W. D genes are given only for firm matches. For some rows the clone size is stated as once, few or many, or as a class when expanded; others skip it.

j_call	d_call	clone_size	v_call	cdr3_aa	cdr3_nt
TRBJ2-7	TRBD2	.	TRBV11-2	CASSLGPSGYEQYF	TGTGCCAGCAGCTTAGGGCCTAGCGGCTACGAGCAGTACTTC
TRBJ2-3	TRBD1	.	TRBV14	CASSLRTGGSDTQYF	TGTGCCAGCAGCCTTCGGACAGGGGGCTCAGATACGCAGTATTTT
TRBJ2-5	TRBD2	.	TRBV7-6	CASSLDLAGDVQETQYF	TGTGCCAGCAGCTTAGATCTAGCGGGGGACGTCCAAGAGACCCAGTACTTC
TRBJ2-7	.	.	TRBV7-9	CASSLPSSYEQYF	TGTGCCAGCAGCTTACCCAGCTCCTACGAGCAGTACTTC
TRBJ2-5	.	.	TRBV5-1	CASRPSQGGETQYF	TGCGCCAGCCGCCCAAGCCAGGGGGGAGAGACCCAGTACTTC
TRBJ2-2	TRBD1	.	TRBV27	CASSIYATGETVGELFF	TGTGCCAGCAGTATTTACGCGACAGGGGAAACGGTCGGGGAGCTGTTTTTT
TRBJ1-1	TRBD1	.	TRBV4-1	CASSSTGEVKAFF	TGCGCCAGCAGCTCGACAGGGGAGGTGAAAGCTTTCTTT
TRBJ1-2	TRBD1	.	TRBV28	CASSPRTGYGYTF	TGTGCCAGCAGTCCCAGGACAGGGTATGGCTACACCTTC
TRBJ2-1	.	once	TRBV6-5	CASSYSSDEQFF	TGTGCCAGCAGTTACTCTTCCGATGAGCAGTTCTTC
TRBJ2-7	.	.	TRBV5-6	CASSLLVDYEQYF	TGTGCCAGCAGCTTGTTGGTAGATTACGAGCAGTACTTC
TRBJ1-1	TRBD1	.	TRBV13	CASSDSDRGRAEAFF	TGTGCCAGCAGCGACTCCGACAGGGGGCGAGCTGAAGCTTTCTTT
TRBJ1-2	.	.	TRBV11-2	CASSSRDGYTF	TGTGCCAGCAGCTCCAGGGATGGCTACACCTTC
TRBJ2-5	TRBD1	.	TRBV5-6	CASSLRATDRGETQYF	TGTGCCAGCAGCTTGAGGGCCACGGACAGGGGGGAGACCCAGTACTTC
TRBJ1-1	TRBD1	.	TRBV10-3	CAIRTGVDTEAFF	TGTGCCATCAGGACAGGGGTTGACACTGAAGCTTTCTTT